This T cell receptor beta chain was sequenced for a study of T cell changes during pregnancy in multiple sclerosis. CDR1 and CDR2 (germline): SNHLY, FYNNEI. The V gene end was trimmed by 5 bases and the J gene end by 2 bases; junction bases not matched to a gene: 12. The CDR3 has 16 residues. Produced via immunoSEQ multiplex PCR; TCRdb's table is partial and in-frame only. The data show 30,000 to 45,000 clones, with under 95% seen just once and approximately 0.5% held by the top ten. This receptor was identified in a female donor with multiple sclerosis, enrolled in a pregnancy study. The sequenced sample was CD4+ T cells from peripheral blood mononuclear cells, obtained after pregnancy. V and J are TRBV2 and TRBJ2-7; 7 bases align to TRBD2. For the CDR3, the DNA is TGTGCCAGCAGTTTCTCGACAGTGCGGGGGACCTACGAGCAGTACTTC. Encoded protein: CASSFSTVRGTYEQYF.